This paragraph reports one T cell receptor beta chain. Its cognate antigen has yet to be identified. One base away there is no much larger clone; base qualities are not given. CDR1 SGHNT and CDR2 YYREEE were looked up in the germline V gene (reference sequence). Its CDR3 holds 13 amino acids, cysteine through phenylalanine. Only the CDR3 part of the read is kept: 39 bases, read in frame from the first base. The V end loses 0 bases and the J end loses 3 bases, and a stretch of 5 bases separates them. This entry comes from a study of B cell selection in AIRE deficiency (dated by TCRdb to about 2019). Background on the whole study: TCRbeta repertoires of sorted blood CD4+ conventional T cells and regulatory T cells were compared between AIRE-deficient patients and healthy controls. The TCR-sequenced cohort comprised about 5 AIRE-deficient APECED patients and about 5 healthy control donors. Overall study outcomes, separate from this receptor: Only TCRbeta chains were sequenced, and about 40% of the Treg sequences shared among healthy donors were also detected in healthy Tconv cells, possibly owing to differing TCRalpha chains. TCRBV gene usage, CDR3 length and TCR diversity in Tconv and Treg cells from AIRE-deficient patients were found to be similar to those in cells from healthy donors. Around 31% of Treg TCRbeta sequences shared among healthy donors appeared in patient Tconv cells, suggesting diversion of Treg-biased clones into the Tconv compartment. Shared Treg sequences had shorter CDR3s, reflecting a bias toward rearrangements with few non-templated nucleotide insertions. Among under 4,500 shared Treg TCRbeta sequences, 30% to 40% were found to be shared only among healthy donors and about 9.6% only among patients, suggesting that Treg selection is less efficient in the absence of AIRE.

Regulatory T cells were sorted as CD4+CD25hiCD127low/negative cells. Control samples were obtained from healthy donors who were not related to the patients. A FACSAria flow cytometer was used to sort the Tconv and Treg cells intended for TCRbeta sequencing. Sorted cells were collected in 5-ml round-bottom polystyrene tubes, and dry cell pellets were stored frozen at -80 degrees C prior to sequencing. The immunoSEQ platform was used to sequence the TCRbeta chain. Per the source publication's procedure: Approximately 5.8x10^4 distinct TCRbeta sequences from patients and 85,000 to 100,000 from healthy donors were obtained from pooled Treg repertoires. Treg TCRbeta sequences found in two or more individuals were classed as public, and these public Treg TCRbeta sequences were then looked for in Tconv repertoires. Group differences were tested with Mann-Whitney U tests and Bonferroni-Dunn correction in GraphPad Prism 7.03. Drawn from immuneACCESS, this table holds only the in-frame rearrangements with V and J called that TCRdb kept. Clones are partly lost; checked studies trace under half to an unresolved V gene and leave the rest unexplained. The V and J calls and clone size come from that table; D and trimming were worked out from the DNA. The sample table shows around 20,000 clones, and 93% are seen once. Together, the top ten hold roughly 0.9% of the sample.

This chain joins TRBV5-4 to TRBJ2-3, with an unclear D gene assignment. This clonotype was obtained from a human donor in good health. The specimen was CD4+CD25+ Tregs sorted from PBMCs. CDR3 region: CASSLGATDTQYF. The DNA is TGTGCCAGCAGCTTGGGTGCGACAGATACGCAGTATTTT.